Listed below are T cell receptor beta chains from one sample, sequenced in a study of CD8 T cells in ankylosing spondylitis. TCRdb re-derived calls from the 5' RACE reads in MiXCR, one entry per CDR3 protein. The sample has roughly 250,000 distinct CDR3 sequences, around 7.8% seen once. The sample comprised blood, either unsorted or a sorted T cell fraction (not recorded which). All receptors derive from a male donor with ankylosing spondylitis or in good health (not recorded which). Each CDR3 is given with its conserved first and last residue. D genes are given only for firm matches. Clone size is not always given. Where it is, it says once, few, many or a class for expanded clones.

CSVEDPTVSTYEQYF,TGCAGCGTTGAAGACCCGACAGTTTCGACCTACGAGCAGTACTTC,many,15,TRBV29-1,.,TRBJ2-7
CASSIRGSRGTSTDTQYF,TGTGCCAGCAGCATAAGGGGGTCGCGGGGCACTAGCACAGATACGCAGTATTTT,few,18,TRBV7-8,.,TRBJ2-3
CASRRGAAYEQYF,TGTGCCAGTAGGCGGGGGGCGGCCTACGAGCAGTACTTC,many,13,TRBV19,TRBD2,TRBJ2-7
CSVRFSNTGELFF,TGCAGCGTCCGCTTCTCGAACACCGGGGAGCTGTTTTTT,many,13,TRBV29-1,.,TRBJ2-2
CSASSRGRSSYEQYF,TGCAGTGCTAGTAGCCGCGGGCGGAGCTCCTACGAGCAGTACTTC,many,15,TRBV20-1,.,TRBJ2-7
CASSPQGVNNEQFF,TGTGCCAGCTCACCCCAGGGGGTCAACAATGAGCAGTTCTTC,few,14,TRBV18,TRBD1,TRBJ2-1
CASSHTSGLTTSTDTQYF,TGTGCCAGCAGCCATACTAGCGGGCTAACTACTAGCACAGATACGCAGTATTTT,few,18,TRBV11-2,TRBD2,TRBJ2-3
CASTLREAPFEQYF,TGTGCCAGCACCCTCAGGGAGGCCCCCTTTGAGCAGTACTTC,many,14,TRBV12-3/TRBV12-4,.,TRBJ2-7
CASSRLASDLETQYF,TGTGCCAGCAGCAGACTCGCTAGCGACTTAGAGACCCAGTACTTC,many,15,TRBV9,.,TRBJ2-5
CASSQEGVVGSFYEQYF,TGTGCCAGCAGCCAAGAGGGTGTGGTCGGGAGCTTCTACGAGCAGTACTTC,.,17,TRBV4-2,.,TRBJ2-7
CASSTVSDSYNEQFF,TGCGCCAGCAGCACCGTTAGCGACTCCTACAATGAGCAGTTCTTC,many,15,TRBV5-1,.,TRBJ2-1
CASSQDWGTYEQYF,TGCGCCAGCAGCCAAGATTGGGGAACCTACGAGCAGTACTTC,many,14,TRBV4-3,.,TRBJ2-7
CASSSRIAELVDTQYF,TGTGCCAGCAGCTCCCGCATAGCGGAGCTGGTAGATACGCAGTATTTT,few,16,TRBV13,.,TRBJ2-3
CASSYHRQGGKTQYF,TGTGCCAGCAGTTACCACCGACAGGGGGGAAAGACCCAGTACTTC,few,15,TRBV6-5,TRBD1,TRBJ2-5
CASSWRGNSEAFF,TGTGCCAGCAGTTGGAGGGGGAATAGTGAAGCTTTCTTT,many,13,TRBV12-3/TRBV12-4,.,TRBJ1-1
CASSPYRVRFPSQETQYF,TGTGCCAGCAGTCCCTACAGGGTACGGTTCCCCTCCCAAGAGACCCAGTACTTC,.,18,TRBV12-3/TRBV12-4,.,TRBJ2-5
CACDSTGELFF,TGTGCCTGCGACAGCACCGGGGAGCTGTTTTTT,few,11,TRBV30,.,TRBJ2-2
CASSYQVGGQPQHF,TGTGCCAGCAGCTACCAAGTAGGGGGTCAGCCCCAGCATTTT,many,14,TRBV7-2,.,TRBJ1-5
CASSPARGKNIQYF,TGTGCCAGCAGCCCCGCCCGAGGCAAAAACATTCAGTACTTC,many,14,TRBV7-2,.,TRBJ2-4
CASSVQRGGAYEQYF,TGTGCCAGCAGTGTTCAGCGCGGCGGAGCTTACGAGCAGTACTTC,many,15,TRBV6-1,.,TRBJ2-7
CASSTVAGGMGDTQYF,TGTGCCAGCAGTACCGTAGCGGGGGGGATGGGTGATACGCAGTATTTT,few,16,TRBV12-3/TRBV12-4,TRBD2,TRBJ2-3
CASSYSIGSSYEQYF,TGTGCCAGCAGTTACTCGATTGGGAGCTCCTACGAGCAGTACTTC,many,15,TRBV6-2/TRBV6-3,.,TRBJ2-7
CASSPPGFRDEQFF,TGTGCCAGCTCACCACCGGGGTTTAGAGATGAGCAGTTCTTC,many,14,TRBV18,.,TRBJ2-1
CSVVGSTDTQYF,TGCAGCGTTGTCGGATCCACAGATACGCAGTATTTT,.,12,TRBV29-1,.,TRBJ2-3
CASSGTVNQPQHF,TGTGCCAGCAGCGGGACAGTCAATCAGCCCCAGCATTTT,many,13,TRBV12-3/TRBV12-4,TRBD1,TRBJ1-5
CASSLRTGGVNQPQHF,TGTGCCAGCAGTTTGAGGACTGGTGGGGTCAATCAGCCCCAGCATTTT,many,16,TRBV12-3/TRBV12-4,.,TRBJ1-5
CSARPPSGTDTQYF,TGCAGTGCTAGACCACCTAGCGGCACAGATACGCAGTATTTT,many,14,TRBV20-1,.,TRBJ2-3
CASSATSGSTDTQYF,TGCGCCAGCAGCGCCACTAGCGGATCCACAGATACGCAGTATTTT,many,15,TRBV5-1,TRBD2,TRBJ2-3
CASNNLGVGGGYNEQFF,TGTGCCAGCAACAATTTAGGGGTTGGCGGGGGGTACAATGAGCAGTTCTTC,many,17,TRBV6-1,TRBD2,TRBJ2-1
CASSRVVAFF,TGTGCCAGCAGTCGGGTGGTAGCTTTCTTT,many,10,TRBV27,.,TRBJ1-1
CASKDTQYF,TGTGCCAGCAAGGATACGCAGTATTTT,many,9,TRBV27,.,TRBJ2-3
CASSKWDRVGF,TGTGCCAGCAGCAAATGGGACAGGGTGGGCTTC,few,11,TRBV21-1,.,TRBJ2-7
CASSLLAGHNEQFF,TGTGCCAGCAGCTTACTGGCAGGGCACAATGAGCAGTTCTTC,few,14,TRBV7-2,.,TRBJ2-1
CSARAGGGTDTQYF,TGCAGTGCTAGAGCCGGTGGGGGTACAGATACGCAGTATTTT,many,14,TRBV20-1,.,TRBJ2-3
CASISGAGMYNEQFF,TGTGCCAGCATTTCTGGGGCGGGAATGTACAATGAGCAGTTCTTC,many,15,TRBV7-8,.,TRBJ2-1
CASSASGQGGGYTF,TGTGCCAGCAGCGCATCGGGACAGGGGGGTGGCTACACCTTC,many,14,TRBV13,TRBD1,TRBJ1-2
CALRSSSLQETQYF,TGTGCCTTAAGGTCCAGCAGCCTACAAGAGACCCAGTACTTC,many,14,TRBV21-1,.,TRBJ2-5
CASSSRAGVGTEAFF,TGTGCCAGCAGCTCCCGGGCAGGCGTAGGCACTGAAGCTTTCTTT,.,15,TRBV7-2,.,TRBJ1-1
CASSLSTKDTQYF,TGTGCCAGCAGCTTATCGACAAAAGATACGCAGTATTTT,few,13,TRBV7-6,.,TRBJ2-3
CASSTGQHPEKLFF,TGTGCCAGTAGTACTGGACAGCACCCAGAAAAACTGTTTTTT,.,14,TRBV19,.,TRBJ1-4
CASSSNAQRNQPQHF,TGTGCCAGCTCATCAAACGCCCAGCGGAATCAGCCCCAGCATTTT,.,15,TRBV18,.,TRBJ1-5
CASSLGDRSEQYF,TGTGCCAGCAGCTTAGGTGACAGGTCCGAGCAGTACTTC,many,13,TRBV7-2,.,TRBJ2-7
CASRTPGVDYTF,TGTGCCAGTAGAACCCCAGGGGTTGACTACACCTTC,many,12,TRBV19,.,TRBJ1-2
CASSLEPLSPDTQYF,TGTGCCAGCAGCTTAGAGCCACTATCGCCGGATACGCAGTATTTT,many,15,TRBV7-2,.,TRBJ2-3
CASSLVGGRTYEQYF,TGTGCCAGTAGCCTCGTAGGGGGGAGAACGTACGAGCAGTACTTC,many,15,TRBV19,.,TRBJ2-7
CASSLVGTGPNSPLHF,TGTGCCAGCAGCTTAGTTGGGACAGGGCCGAATTCACCCCTCCACTTT,many,16,TRBV13,TRBD1,TRBJ1-6
CASRGLALSYNEQFF,TGTGCCAGCAGGGGACTAGCACTATCCTACAATGAGCAGTTCTTC,few,15,TRBV12-3/TRBV12-4,TRBD2,TRBJ2-1
CASSSQAHYGYTF,TGTGCCAGCAGCTCACAGGCCCACTATGGCTACACCTTC,many,13,TRBV5-6,.,TRBJ1-2
CASTPSGTDDKLFF,TGTGCCAGCACCCCCAGTGGGACCGACGACAAACTGTTTTTT,many,14,TRBV2,.,TRBJ1-4
CASIWTSDSNQPQHF,TGTGCCAGCATTTGGACAAGCGATAGCAATCAGCCCCAGCATTTT,many,15,TRBV6-5,.,TRBJ1-5
CSARPPTGMNTEAFF,TGCAGTGCTAGACCTCCGACGGGGATGAACACTGAAGCTTTCTTT,.,15,TRBV20-1,.,TRBJ1-1
CASRTEAYEQYF,TGCGCCAGCCGGACCGAGGCCTACGAGCAGTACTTC,many,12,TRBV5-1,.,TRBJ2-7
CASSTRQDYNSPLHF,TGTGCCAGCAGCACCCGACAGGACTATAATTCACCCCTCCACTTT,many,15,TRBV9,.,TRBJ1-6
CSATGQGRTMGYEQYF,TGCAGTGCCACAGGACAGGGGCGCACAATGGGCTACGAGCAGTACTTC,many,16,TRBV20-1,TRBD1,TRBJ2-7
CASSLGLLSPGYEQYF,TGTGCCAGCAGCTTGGGGCTCTTATCCCCTGGATACGAGCAGTACTTC,.,16,TRBV7-2,.,TRBJ2-7